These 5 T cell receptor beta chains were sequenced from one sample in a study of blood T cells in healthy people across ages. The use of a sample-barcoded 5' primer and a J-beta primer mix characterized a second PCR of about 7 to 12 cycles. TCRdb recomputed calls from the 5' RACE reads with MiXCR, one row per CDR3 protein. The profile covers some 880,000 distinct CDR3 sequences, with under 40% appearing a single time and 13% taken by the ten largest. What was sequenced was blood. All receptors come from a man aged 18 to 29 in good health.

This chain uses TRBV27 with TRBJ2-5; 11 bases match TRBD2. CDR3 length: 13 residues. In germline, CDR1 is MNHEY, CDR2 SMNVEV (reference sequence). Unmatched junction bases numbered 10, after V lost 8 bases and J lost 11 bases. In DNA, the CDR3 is TGTGCCAGCGGGACTAGCGGAAACAATGAGCAGTACTTC. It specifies CASGTSGNNEQYF.

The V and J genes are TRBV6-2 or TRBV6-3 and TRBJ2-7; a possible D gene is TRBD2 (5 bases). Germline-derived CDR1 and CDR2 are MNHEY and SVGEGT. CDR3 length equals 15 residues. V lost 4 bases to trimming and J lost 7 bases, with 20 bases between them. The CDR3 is CASSFAIGIRDEQYF. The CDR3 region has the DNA TGTGCCAGCAGTTTTGCGATCGGGATCCGCGATGAGCAGTACTTC.

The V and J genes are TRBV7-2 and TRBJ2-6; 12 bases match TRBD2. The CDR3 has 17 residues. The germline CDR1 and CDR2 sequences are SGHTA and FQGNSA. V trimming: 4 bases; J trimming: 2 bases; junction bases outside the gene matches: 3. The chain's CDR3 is CASSWTSGATGANVLTF. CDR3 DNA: TGTGCCAGCAGCTGGACTAGCGGGGCCACTGGGGCCAACGTCCTGACTTTC.

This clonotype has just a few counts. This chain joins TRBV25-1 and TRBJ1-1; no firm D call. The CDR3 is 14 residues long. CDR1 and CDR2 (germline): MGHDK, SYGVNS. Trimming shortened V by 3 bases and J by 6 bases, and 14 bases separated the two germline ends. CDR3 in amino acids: CASSDVGRRAEAFF. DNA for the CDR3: TGTGCCAGCAGTGATGTGGGGAGGCGGGCTGAAGCTTTCTTT.

CDR3: CSARVPLAGSDTQYF. In nucleotides, the CDR3 is TGCAGTGCTAGAGTTCCGCTAGCGGGGTCCGATACGCAGTATTTT. The chain carries TRBV20-1 and TRBJ2-3; 9 bases match TRBD2. The CDR3 sequence is 15 residues long. V was pared by 1 base and J by 6 bases, with 8 bases of the junction left unmatched. Per the germline V gene, CDR1 is DFQATT and CDR2 is SNEGSKA (reference sequence).